This T cell receptor beta chain derives from a study of T cell changes during pregnancy in multiple sclerosis. The data were produced by immunoSEQ multiplex PCR, yet TCRdb's version contains in-frame clones alone and is incomplete. This table holds tens of thousands of clones, 80% to 95% found once. With 4 bases removed from V and 5 bases from J, the gap between germline ends came to 8 bases. This CDR3 has 13 residues. Germline CDR1 and CDR2: MRHNA and SNTAGT. This sequence originates from a female donor in good health, enrolled as a control in a pregnancy study. The chain links TRBV6-4 to TRBJ2-2; D unresolved. This specimen consisted of peripheral blood, obtained after pregnancy. The CDR3 coding sequence is TGTGCCAGCAGTGCCACTGAAACCGGGGAGCTGTTTTTT. Amino acid sequence: CASSATETGELFF.